The 21 T cell receptor beta chains below come from one sample, sequenced in a study of shared clonotypes between healthy human individuals. Produced via immunoSEQ multiplex PCR; TCRdb's table is partial and in-frame only. The data show under 850,000 clones, roughly 92% seen once. CD8 cells regarded as naive lacked CD45RO, were positively chosen for CCR7, and omitted terminally differentiated effector memory CD45RA+ cells. The sample comprised naive CD8+ T cells sorted from blood. These receptors all stem from a young man in good health.

Comment on this clone: An end of the junction does not agree with germline; a read error may underlie this. V usage is TRBV7-7 and J usage is TRBJ2-5; the D gene is possibly TRBD2 (6 bases). The CDR3 consists of 15 residues. Germline V CDR1 and CDR2: SSHAT, FNYEAQ (reference sequence). The CDR3 spells CASSLAEGTQETQYF. The DNA of the CDR3 is TGTGCTAGCAGCTTAGCGGAGGGAACACAAGAGACCCAGTACTTC.

V and J are TRBV6-5 and TRBJ2-2; no definite D call. This CDR3 contains 13 residues. V was clipped by 4 bases and J by 2 bases, with 5 bases between them. The germline V gene encodes CDR1 MNHEY and CDR2 SVGAGI. Here the CDR3 reads CASSFTNTGELFF. The CDR3 nucleotides read TGTGCCAGCAGTTTTACTAACACCGGGGAGCTGTTTTTT.

The CDR3: CASREFPAGEQYEQYF. CDR3 DNA: TGCGCCAGCAGGGAATTTCCGGCGGGAGAGCAGTACGAGCAGTACTTC. The chain carries TRBV4-1 and TRBJ2-7; 7 bases agree with TRBD2. There are 16 residues in the CDR3. V was clipped by 6 bases and J by 4 bases; unmatched bases: 15. The germline V gene has CDR1 MGHRA and CDR2 YSYEKL.

V gene TRBV7-7 combines with J gene TRBJ2-7; D may be TRBD2 (6 bases). This CDR3 has 15 residues. Trimming removed 0 bases from V and 0 bases from J, with 9 bases in between. From germline, CDR1 is SSHAT and CDR2 FNYEAQ (reference sequence). CDR3 in amino acids: CASSLALGGSYEQYF. In nucleotides, the CDR3 is TGTGCCAGCAGCTTAGCGCTCGGGGGCTCCTACGAGCAGTACTTC.

Worth noting for this clone: This sample includes further DNA sequences coding for the same CDR3. The V and J genes are TRBV6-5 and TRBJ2-1; the D is unclear. Per the germline V gene, CDR1 is MNHEY and CDR2 is SVGAGI. Trimming pared 2 bases from V and 7 bases from J, leaving 6 bases between. The CDR3 consists of 12 residues. CDR3: CASSYGGNEQFF. The CDR3 nucleotides read TGTGCCAGCAGTTACGGTGGGAATGAGCAGTTCTTC.

This clone was observed a single time. The V and J genes are TRBV29-1 and TRBJ2-1; 8 nucleotides match TRBD1. Looked up from germline, CDR1 is SQVTM and CDR2 is ANQGSEA. V shed 7 bases, J shed 5 bases, and the junction held 10 bases outside the gene matches. The CDR3 runs 14 residues. The CDR3 protein is CSASDRAVDNEQFF. In DNA form, the CDR3 reads TGCAGCGCCTCGGACAGGGCGGTAGACAATGAGCAGTTCTTC.

Worth noting for this clone: Distinct nucleotide sequences in the sample also encode this CDR3. The chain has TRBV27 and TRBJ1-5, with D tentatively TRBD1 (5 bases). The CDR3 spans 13 residues. Trimming removed 5 bases at V and 6 bases at J, with 11 bases between. CDR1 is MNHEY, CDR2 SMNVEV, per germline (reference sequence). The CDR3, as DNA: TGTGCCAGCAGTCTGGGGGGTAGTCAGCCCCAGCATTTT. It codes for CASSLGGSQPQHF.

V is TRBV9 and J is TRBJ2-5, with 7 bases matching TRBD2. V shed 3 bases and J 5 bases; nucleotides not matched to a gene: 10. The CDR3 has 15 amino acids. Germline V CDR1 and CDR2: SGDLS, YYNGEE. The CDR3 DNA is TGTGCCAGCAGCGCCGAGGGAGGGATTACGGAGACCCAGTACTTC. It specifies CASSAEGGITETQYF. Complete variable domain (other parts from reference TRBV9 and TRBJ2-5): DSGVTQTPKHLITATGQRVTLRCSPRSGDLSVYWYQQSLDQGLQFLIQYYNGEERAKGNILERFSAQQFPDLHSELNLSSLELGDSALYFCASSAEGGITETQYFGPGTRLLVL.

The rearrangement links TRBV6-1 to TRBJ2-5; 7 bases match TRBD1. J lost 5 bases, V lost 5 bases, and 11 bases had no gene match. CDR3 length equals 15 residues. Germline V gene lookup returns CDR1 MNHNS and CDR2 SASEGT. CDR3 loop: CASSLDRTMGETQYF. CDR3 nucleotides: TGTGCCAGCAGTTTGGACAGGACGATGGGGGAGACCCAGTACTTC.

This chain links TRBV5-5 with TRBJ2-7; D not resolved. Germline-derived CDR1 and CDR2 are SGHKS and YYEKEE (reference sequence). The V and J ends lost 0 bases and 6 bases respectively, with 10 bases between them. The CDR3 runs 13 residues. CDR3 nucleotides: TGTGCCAGCAGCTTGGTCGGAAACCTCGAGCAGTACTTC. Its translation: CASSLVGNLEQYF.

This clone has just a few counts. Other DNA sequences in the same sample also yield this CDR3. The chain combines TRBV27 with TRBJ1-1; D is uncertain. V was shortened by 4 bases and J by 0 bases, with 6 bases between the two germline ends. The CDR3 loop spans 13 amino acids. Germline V gene data show CDR1 as MNHEY and CDR2 as SMNVEV (reference sequence). CDR3 bases: TGTGCCAGCAGTTCGGTGATGAACACTGAAGCTTTCTTT. It is translated as CASSSVMNTEAFF.

This clone was counted ten times or more. Other DNA variants within this sample encode the same CDR3. The V gene is TRBV28, the J gene TRBJ2-3, with unresolved D. Trimming stripped 3 bases from V and 2 bases from J, with 0 bases between. Germline V gene sequence: CDR1 MDHEN, CDR2 SYDVKM. CDR3 length equals 11 residues. The CDR3 spells CASSFTDTQYF. CDR3 DNA: TGTGCCAGCAGTTTCACAGATACGCAGTATTTT.

This chain joins TRBV5-1 and TRBJ2-7, with TRBD1 as a possible D gene (6 bases). Germline values: CDR1 SGHRS, CDR2 YFSETQ. V was shortened by 1 base and J by 3 bases, with 11 bases between the two germline ends. This CDR3 region has 14 residues. The CDR3 region is CASSLRGFDYEQYF. CDR3 nucleotide sequence: TGCGCCAGCAGCTTGAGGGGGTTTGACTACGAGCAGTACTTC.

This chain connects TRBV7-9 to TRBJ2-1; D is possibly TRBD2 (5 bases). The V and J ends lost 6 bases and 4 bases respectively, with 22 bases between them. The CDR3 has 17 residues. The V gene's germline CDR1 is SEHNR and CDR2 FQNEAQ (reference sequence). The CDR3 sequence is CASSRLGLNSAYNEQFF. Written as DNA, the CDR3 is TGTGCCAGCAGTAGGCTTGGACTTAATTCCGCTTACAATGAGCAGTTCTTC.

The chain employs TRBV7-3 and TRBJ2-7; TRBD2 matches at 8 bases. Germline loops: CDR1 SGHTA, CDR2 FQGTGA. V dropped 5 bases and J dropped 2; count of bases not matched to a gene: 8. CDR3 length equals 15 residues. CDR3 amino acids: CASSLVAGTAYEQYF. The DNA for the CDR3 is TGTGCCAGCAGCCTAGTAGCGGGAACCGCCTACGAGCAGTACTTC.

This clone was recorded once. The chain employs TRBV28 and TRBJ2-7, with 8 bases matching TRBD1. There are 16 residues in the CDR3. Unmatched junction bases numbered 13, after V lost 3 bases and J lost 6 bases. Per germline, CDR1 MDHEN and CDR2 SYDVKM. Here the CDR3 reads CASSLFTGGVSGEQYF. In nucleotides, the CDR3 is TGTGCCAGCAGTTTGTTTACAGGGGGAGTCTCGGGCGAGCAGTACTTC.

V gene TRBV9 combines with J gene TRBJ2-1, with D maybe TRBD1 (5 bases). The CDR3 is 16 amino acids. From germline, CDR1 is SGDLS and CDR2 YYNGEE. Trimming took off 6 bases at V and 1 base at J, with 17 bases between the two ends. The CDR3 here is CASTYRGSGSYNEQFF. The CDR3 nucleotides are TGTGCCAGCACGTATAGGGGATCTGGGTCCTACAATGAGCAGTTCTTC.

The J gene is TRBJ2-7, the V gene TRBV5-1; either TRBD1 or TRBD2 may supply D (5 bases each). V dropped 5 bases and J dropped 2 bases, with 35 bases sitting between them. Germline V lookup: CDR1 SGHRS, CDR2 YFSETQ. The CDR3 has 21 amino acids. The CDR3: CASRRVGLKGRDGDRTYEQYF. For the CDR3, the DNA is TGCGCCAGCAGGCGAGTTGGGCTAAAAGGACGGGACGGGGACCGAACCTACGAGCAGTACTTC.

The chain links TRBV11-2 to TRBJ2-7; D remains ambiguous. CDR3 length: 15 amino acids. CDR1 and CDR2 from the germline V gene are SGHAT and FQNNGV. V shed 1 base and J shed 2 bases, with 12 bases lying between them. The CDR3 nucleotides read TGTGCCAGCAGCTTAGTTGTCGACTCTCCCTACGAGCAGTACTTC. Its translation is CASSLVVDSPYEQYF.

This chain links TRBV11-2 with TRBJ2-5; TRBD1 agrees at 9 bases. Germline loops: CDR1 SGHAT, CDR2 FQNNGV. This CDR3 contains 16 residues. J gave up 5 bases and V 2 bases, and 9 bases lay outside the gene matches. DNA for the CDR3: TGTGCCAGCAGCTTATCCCGGGGACAGGGTTTGGAGACCCAGTACTTC. The encoded protein is CASSLSRGQGLETQYF.

V gene TRBV13 combines with J gene TRBJ2-3; TRBD2 agrees at 9 bases. V lost 4 bases, J lost 2 bases, and 10 bases stayed unmatched. Germline CDR1 is PRHDT and CDR2 is FYEKMQ (reference sequence). The CDR3 has 17 amino acids. The CDR3 region has the DNA TGTGCCAGCAGCTATCTAGCAGGCGGGAGGGACACAGATACGCAGTATTTT. Translation: CASSYLAGGRDTDTQYF.